What follows is one TCR beta chain and its context. Its antigen is not identified. Trimming took 1 base from V and 2 from J, leaving 11 bases between them. The CDR3 extends over 15 amino acids. The germline V gene encodes CDR1 SEHNR and CDR2 FQNEAQ (reference sequence). The method was immunoSEQ multiplex PCR; TCRdb's version includes in-frame clones alone and lacks a portion of them. This table holds 2,100,000 or so clones, approximately 96% found once. This sample was included in a study of shared clonotypes between healthy human individuals. Study observations and caveats: Apart from blood, nothing was sampled; tissue repertoires likely differ.

Donors, without exception, were Caucasian adults residing in Nashville, Tennessee. The TCR was taken from a man in his late teens or twenties in good health. The rearrangement joins TRBV7-9 to TRBJ1-1, with D perhaps TRBD1 (6 bases). The sequenced sample consisted of naive CD4+ T cells sorted from blood. Subset meaning: CD45RA+ positively selected. The CDR3 reads CASSLVRTVNTEAFF. Written as DNA, the CDR3 is TGTGCCAGCAGCTTAGTCAGGACAGTTAACACTGAAGCTTTCTTT.